This is a list of T cell receptor beta chains from one sample in a study of T cells in Graves' hyperthyroidism and ophthalmopathy. TCRdb re-analysed the multiplex PCR reads in MiXCR, keeping a single row per CDR3 protein. Here the sample spans about 590,000 distinct CDR3 sequences, 12% to 15% being singletons. Material: blood. All receptors derive from a woman younger than 30 with Graves' ophthalmopathy. CDR3s include the opening cysteine and the closing phenylalanine or tryptophan. A D gene is named only where the DNA matches it firmly. Size is omitted from some rows. Given values are once, few, many or a class for expanded clones.

cdr3_length: 15
v_call: TRBV5-8
clone_size: few
j_call: TRBJ2-5
d_call: -
cdr3_aa: CASSFKLLYQETQYF
cdr3_nt: TGTGCCAGCAGCTTTAAACTCCTGTACCAAGAGACCCAGTACTTC

cdr3_length: 15
v_call: TRBV9
clone_size: few
j_call: TRBJ2-7
d_call: -
cdr3_aa: CASSVAMGDVFEQYF
cdr3_nt: TGTGCCAGCAGCGTAGCTATGGGGGACGTATTTGAGCAGTACTTC

cdr3_length: 14
v_call: TRBV27
clone_size: few
j_call: TRBJ2-1
d_call: -
cdr3_aa: CASSQNSGQEGQFF
cdr3_nt: TGTGCCAGCAGTCAAAACTCAGGACAGGAGGGACAGTTCTTC

cdr3_length: 15
v_call: TRBV4-3
clone_size: few
j_call: TRBJ2-7
d_call: -
cdr3_aa: CASSQGQNLPYEQYF
cdr3_nt: TGCGCCAGCAGCCAAGGACAGAACCTCCCCTACGAGCAGTACTTC

cdr3_length: 14
v_call: TRBV12-3/TRBV12-4
clone_size: many
j_call: TRBJ2-4
d_call: TRBD2
cdr3_aa: CASSETSGKYIQYF
cdr3_nt: TGTGCCAGCAGTGAGACTAGCGGGAAGTACATTCAGTACTTC

cdr3_length: 15
v_call: TRBV27
clone_size: many
j_call: TRBJ1-1
d_call: -
cdr3_aa: CASSLGPTAGTEAFF
cdr3_nt: TGTGCCAGCAGCCTAGGGCCTACCGCGGGGACTGAAGCTTTCTTT

cdr3_length: 14
v_call: TRBV29-1
clone_size: many
j_call: TRBJ2-5
d_call: TRBD1
cdr3_aa: CSVDGQGDQETQYF
cdr3_nt: TGCAGCGTTGATGGACAGGGCGATCAAGAGACCCAGTACTTC

cdr3_length: 13
v_call: TRBV30
clone_size: -
j_call: TRBJ1-5
d_call: -
cdr3_aa: CAWTAQGDQPQHF
cdr3_nt: TGTGCCTGGACCGCCCAAGGAGATCAGCCCCAGCATTTT

cdr3_length: 13
v_call: TRBV20-1
clone_size: -
j_call: TRBJ1-2
d_call: TRBD1
cdr3_aa: CSATGTGGGGYTF
cdr3_nt: TGCAGTGCAACCGGGACAGGGGGCGGTGGCTACACCTTC

cdr3_length: 10
v_call: TRBV9
clone_size: many
j_call: TRBJ2-7
d_call: -
cdr3_aa: CGSDPYEQYF
cdr3_nt: TGTGGGTCTGATCCCTACGAGCAGTACTTC

cdr3_length: 17
v_call: TRBV9
clone_size: -
j_call: TRBJ2-3
d_call: TRBD2
cdr3_aa: CASSVDLSGGSTDTQYF
cdr3_nt: TGTGCCAGCAGCGTAGATCTTAGCGGGGGTAGCACAGATACGCAGTATTTT

cdr3_length: 15
v_call: TRBV24-1
clone_size: many
j_call: TRBJ2-7
d_call: TRBD2
cdr3_aa: CATSDPSKRDYEQYF
cdr3_nt: TGTGCCACCAGTGATCCATCTAAGCGGGACTACGAGCAGTACTTC

cdr3_length: 16
v_call: TRBV20-1
clone_size: many
j_call: TRBJ2-1
d_call: TRBD2
cdr3_aa: CSAVVPSGSINNEQFF
cdr3_nt: TGCAGTGCTGTCGTCCCTAGCGGGAGCATAAACAATGAGCAGTTCTTC

cdr3_length: 14
v_call: TRBV20-1
clone_size: -
j_call: TRBJ2-5
d_call: -
cdr3_aa: CSAPPVDRRETQYF
cdr3_nt: TGCAGTGCTCCCCCCGTGGATCGGAGGGAGACCCAGTACTTC

cdr3_length: 18
v_call: TRBV28
clone_size: many
j_call: TRBJ2-3
d_call: TRBD2
cdr3_aa: CASSPGLAGIGGADTQYF
cdr3_nt: TGTGCCAGCAGCCCAGGACTAGCGGGAATAGGGGGGGCCGATACGCAGTATTTT

cdr3_length: 15
v_call: TRBV19
clone_size: few
j_call: TRBJ2-7
d_call: -
cdr3_aa: CASSPGADPPYEQYF
cdr3_nt: TGTGCCAGTAGCCCAGGGGCGGATCCTCCCTACGAGCAGTACTTC

cdr3_length: 16
v_call: TRBV7-3
clone_size: many
j_call: TRBJ2-1
d_call: TRBD2
cdr3_aa: CASSLTTSGRWNEQFF
cdr3_nt: TGTGCCAGCAGCTTGACGACTAGCGGGAGGTGGAATGAGCAGTTCTTC

cdr3_length: 16
v_call: TRBV24-1
clone_size: many
j_call: TRBJ2-1
d_call: TRBD2
cdr3_aa: CATSAGRGALLNEQFF
cdr3_nt: TGTGCCACCAGTGCTGGGCGGGGGGCCCTACTCAATGAGCAGTTCTTC

cdr3_length: 13
v_call: TRBV6-1
clone_size: few
j_call: TRBJ1-4
d_call: -
cdr3_aa: CASRWDGNEKLFF
cdr3_nt: TGTGCCAGCAGGTGGGACGGCAATGAAAAACTGTTTTTT

cdr3_length: 14
v_call: TRBV6-2/TRBV6-3
clone_size: few
j_call: TRBJ2-3
d_call: -
cdr3_aa: CASRTTTDTDTQYF
cdr3_nt: TGTGCCAGCAGAACGACTACTGACACAGATACGCAGTATTTT

cdr3_length: 14
v_call: TRBV29-1
clone_size: many
j_call: TRBJ2-1
d_call: -
cdr3_aa: CSVDGSYYYNEQFF
cdr3_nt: TGCAGCGTTGATGGGAGCTACTACTACAATGAGCAGTTCTTC

cdr3_length: 13
v_call: TRBV6-2/TRBV6-3
clone_size: -
j_call: TRBJ1-4
d_call: -
cdr3_aa: CASSRGPNEKLFF
cdr3_nt: TGTGCCAGCAGTCGGGGTCCTAATGAAAAACTGTTTTTT

cdr3_length: 16
v_call: TRBV18
clone_size: -
j_call: TRBJ2-3
d_call: TRBD1
cdr3_aa: CASSPLQGAGTDTQYF
cdr3_nt: TGTGCCAGCTCACCACTCCAGGGGGCCGGCACAGATACGCAGTATTTT

cdr3_length: 13
v_call: TRBV30
clone_size: -
j_call: TRBJ1-4
d_call: TRBD1
cdr3_aa: CAWRTGGEGKLFF
cdr3_nt: TGTGCCTGGAGGACAGGGGGCGAAGGGAAACTGTTTTTT

cdr3_length: 16
v_call: TRBV3-1
clone_size: -
j_call: TRBJ2-2
d_call: -
cdr3_aa: CASSQGWTTYTGELFF
cdr3_nt: TGTGCCAGCAGCCAAGGGTGGACTACCTACACCGGGGAGCTGTTTTTT

cdr3_length: 11
v_call: TRBV20-1
clone_size: many
j_call: TRBJ1-1
d_call: TRBD1
cdr3_aa: CSATGDFEAFF
cdr3_nt: TGCAGTGCCACAGGGGACTTTGAAGCTTTCTTT

cdr3_length: 15
v_call: TRBV2
clone_size: many
j_call: TRBJ2-7
d_call: TRBD1
cdr3_aa: CASLGRSDRGYEQYF
cdr3_nt: TGTGCCAGTCTAGGTCGCTCGGACAGGGGCTACGAGCAGTACTTC

cdr3_length: 15
v_call: TRBV27
clone_size: many
j_call: TRBJ2-7
d_call: TRBD1
cdr3_aa: CASRGTGVAIYEQYF
cdr3_nt: TGTGCCAGCAGGGGGACAGGGGTGGCGATTTACGAGCAGTACTTC

cdr3_length: 19
v_call: TRBV24-1
clone_size: many
j_call: TRBJ2-7
d_call: -
cdr3_aa: CATSDYRVNSTDSPYEQYF
cdr3_nt: TGTGCCACCAGTGATTACCGCGTAAACTCGACGGACTCCCCGTACGAGCAGTACTTC

cdr3_length: 14
v_call: TRBV30
clone_size: -
j_call: TRBJ2-2
d_call: -
cdr3_aa: CAWTGASNTGELFF
cdr3_nt: TGTGCCTGGACAGGGGCCTCGAACACCGGGGAGCTGTTTTTT

cdr3_length: 13
v_call: TRBV5-6
clone_size: -
j_call: TRBJ2-2
d_call: -
cdr3_aa: CASSSDTIQELFF
cdr3_nt: TGTGCCAGCAGCTCGGACACGATCCAGGAGCTGTTTTTT

cdr3_length: 14
v_call: TRBV11-2
clone_size: many
j_call: TRBJ2-3
d_call: TRBD1
cdr3_aa: CASSLPTGVEAQYF
cdr3_nt: TGTGCCAGCAGCTTACCAACAGGGGTGGAAGCGCAGTATTTT

cdr3_length: 15
v_call: TRBV12-3/TRBV12-4
clone_size: many
j_call: TRBJ1-2
d_call: -
cdr3_aa: CASSPQGSINYGYTF
cdr3_nt: TGTGCCAGCAGTCCCCAGGGGAGTATTAACTATGGCTACACCTTC

cdr3_length: 16
v_call: TRBV6-2/TRBV6-3
clone_size: many
j_call: TRBJ2-1
d_call: TRBD2
cdr3_aa: CASRDHWTSPFHEQFF
cdr3_nt: TGTGCCAGCAGAGACCACTGGACTAGCCCCTTCCACGAGCAGTTCTTC

cdr3_length: 15
v_call: TRBV4-1
clone_size: -
j_call: TRBJ2-7
d_call: -
cdr3_aa: CASRLSLASPYEQYF
cdr3_nt: TGCGCCAGCAGACTCTCCCTAGCCTCTCCCTACGAGCAGTACTTC

cdr3_length: 17
v_call: TRBV6-1
clone_size: many
j_call: TRBJ2-5
d_call: TRBD2
cdr3_aa: CASSAHAGLAGLETQYF
cdr3_nt: TGTGCCAGCAGCGCCCATGCGGGACTAGCGGGATTGGAGACCCAGTACTTC

cdr3_length: 16
v_call: TRBV9
clone_size: few
j_call: TRBJ2-1
d_call: TRBD1
cdr3_aa: CASSAPGTGRVNEQFF
cdr3_nt: TGTGCCAGCAGCGCCCCCGGGACAGGGCGAGTCAATGAGCAGTTCTTC

cdr3_length: 15
v_call: TRBV5-1
clone_size: many
j_call: TRBJ2-1
d_call: TRBD2
cdr3_aa: CASSSTSGNRGEQFF
cdr3_nt: TGCGCCAGCAGCTCGACTAGCGGGAACAGGGGTGAGCAGTTCTTC

cdr3_length: 14
v_call: TRBV9
clone_size: few
j_call: TRBJ2-1
d_call: -
cdr3_aa: CASSPDSLANEQFF
cdr3_nt: TGTGCCAGCAGCCCGGACTCTCTCGCCAATGAGCAGTTCTTC

cdr3_length: 15
v_call: TRBV12-3/TRBV12-4
clone_size: -
j_call: TRBJ1-5
d_call: -
cdr3_aa: CASTTQGGGNQPQHF
cdr3_nt: TGTGCCAGCACCACCCAGGGAGGCGGCAATCAGCCCCAGCATTTT

cdr3_length: 17
v_call: TRBV4-2
clone_size: few
j_call: TRBJ1-1
d_call: -
cdr3_aa: CASSQGALTGTNTEAFF
cdr3_nt: TGTGCCAGCAGCCAAGGAGCCTTGACAGGCACGAACACTGAAGCTTTCTTT

cdr3_length: 13
v_call: TRBV30
clone_size: many
j_call: TRBJ1-2
d_call: TRBD1
cdr3_aa: CAWSVNRGNGYTF
cdr3_nt: TGTGCCTGGAGTGTAAACAGGGGTAATGGCTACACCTTC

cdr3_length: 12
v_call: TRBV7-8
clone_size: many
j_call: TRBJ1-2
d_call: -
cdr3_aa: CASSLASYGYTF
cdr3_nt: TGTGCCAGCAGCTTAGCCTCATATGGCTACACCTTC

cdr3_length: 17
v_call: TRBV6-2/TRBV6-3
clone_size: many
j_call: TRBJ2-2
d_call: TRBD2
cdr3_aa: CASSPPLSGSGTGELFF
cdr3_nt: TGTGCCAGCAGTCCCCCCCTTAGCGGGAGCGGCACCGGGGAGCTGTTTTTT

cdr3_length: 13
v_call: TRBV20-1
clone_size: many
j_call: TRBJ2-7
d_call: -
cdr3_aa: CSARVTGSYEQYF
cdr3_nt: TGCAGTGCTAGAGTTACTGGTTCCTACGAGCAGTACTTC

cdr3_length: 11
v_call: TRBV7-2
clone_size: many
j_call: TRBJ2-5
d_call: -
cdr3_aa: CASTLREAQYF
cdr3_nt: TGTGCCAGCACCCTTAGGGAGGCCCAGTACTTC

cdr3_length: 15
v_call: TRBV7-9
clone_size: once
j_call: TRBJ1-4
d_call: -
cdr3_aa: CASSPTGTDNEKLFF
cdr3_nt: TGTGCCAGCAGCCCCACCGGGACGGATAATGAAAAACTGTTTTTT

cdr3_length: 16
v_call: TRBV5-1
clone_size: -
j_call: TRBJ2-7
d_call: -
cdr3_aa: CASKVLTGGNSYEQYF
cdr3_nt: TGCGCCAGCAAGGTTCTGACAGGAGGGAACTCCTACGAGCAGTACTTC

cdr3_length: 17
v_call: TRBV9
clone_size: -
j_call: TRBJ2-1
d_call: -
cdr3_aa: CASSVGQSSGPYNEQFF
cdr3_nt: TGTGCCAGCAGCGTAGGCCAGAGTAGCGGACCTTACAATGAGCAGTTCTTC

cdr3_length: 16
v_call: TRBV29-1
clone_size: many
j_call: TRBJ2-1
d_call: -
cdr3_aa: CSVETKGGSSYNEQFF
cdr3_nt: TGCAGCGTTGAAACAAAAGGCGGAAGCTCCTACAATGAGCAGTTCTTC

cdr3_length: 16
v_call: TRBV15
clone_size: -
j_call: TRBJ2-4
d_call: -
cdr3_aa: CATSIQRVLAKNIQYF
cdr3_nt: TGTGCCACCAGCATACAAAGGGTGTTGGCCAAAAACATTCAGTACTTC

cdr3_length: 14
v_call: TRBV29-1
clone_size: many
j_call: TRBJ1-1
d_call: TRBD1
cdr3_aa: CSVFHLDRATEAFF
cdr3_nt: TGCAGCGTTTTTCACTTGGACAGGGCCACTGAAGCTTTCTTT

cdr3_length: 15
v_call: TRBV27
clone_size: many
j_call: TRBJ2-1
d_call: -
cdr3_aa: CASSFTGWESNEQFF
cdr3_nt: TGTGCCAGCAGTTTTACAGGGTGGGAGAGCAATGAGCAGTTCTTC